The rows below give T cell receptor beta chains drawn from one sample of a study of T cell responses to AZD1222 COVID-19 vaccine. Measured with immunoSEQ multiplex PCR; TCRdb has only the in-frame clones, and not every one. The profile shows roughly 97,000 clones, roughly nine tenths of them singletons. The material sequenced was peripheral blood, taken 28 days after the second dose of the MenACWY control vaccine. Receptors were obtained from an adult who received the MenACWY meningococcal vaccine as a control. The CDR3 runs from the conserved cysteine through the conserved F or W.

TRBV6-6	CASRFGGDEPQHF
TRBV20-1	CSARRSSEAFF
TRBV15	CATSRGTRTDTQYF
TRBV6-2/TRBV6-3	CASSQGTEAFF
TRBV5-1	CASSFTGILTNYGYTF
TRBV27	CASSLSRGKGESGYTF
TRBV24-1	CATSDPTGSQPQHF
TRBV5-4	CASSLRGETEAFF
TRBV5-5	CASSLIVTGENEKLFF
TRBV7-2	CASSEGQNTEAFF
TRBV18	CASSPNQETQYF
TRBV7-2	CASGLGRTDTQYF
TRBV5-1	CASSLGDRGLLYGYTF
TRBV6-5	CASRATGGMSPLHF
TRBV6-5	CASSYESSGANVLTF
TRBV28	CASSSPGGQVFSYEQYF
TRBV3-1/TRBV3-2	CASSPPGGYTEAFF
TRBV7-2	CASSSGGGILTDTQYF
TRBV10-3	CAISDSGQGVGYTF
TRBV25-1	CASTRTGGYYGYTF
TRBV25-1	CASSGWRQAYYGYTF
TRBV18	CASSPPGNPYEQYF
TRBV11-2	CASSRGTSVRYEQYF
TRBV3-1/TRBV3-2	CASSQSAEKLFF
TRBV2	CASSGDRVDQPQHF
TRBV3-1/TRBV3-2	CASSQGVSANTEAFF
TRBV6-5	CASTGANYQETQYF
TRBV28	CASSPRTSSELTIYF
TRBV5-1	CASSYGGNTEAFF
TRBV4-1	CASRGTLDRGRGQPQHF
TRBV6-5	CASSRQGHYEQYF